This T cell receptor (beta chain) is drawn from a study of shared clonotypes between healthy human individuals. Only in-frame clones appear in the TCRdb table, and some are missing; sequencing was by immunoSEQ multiplex PCR. This table has roughly 2.6 million clones, around nine tenths appearing once. CDR3 length equals 14 residues. V dropped 4 bases and J dropped 3 bases, with 12 bases sitting between them. Germline V gene lookup returns CDR1 SGDLS and CDR2 YYNGEE. This rearrangement joins TRBV9 to TRBJ2-3; D may be TRBD1 (5 bases). This TCR was recovered from a young man in good health. Sequenced sample: naive CD4+ T cells sorted from blood. The subset is: CD45RA+ positively selected. The CDR3 spells CASSLRTNTDTQYF. In DNA form, the CDR3 reads TGTGCCAGCAGCCTGAGGACAAATACAGATACGCAGTATTTT.